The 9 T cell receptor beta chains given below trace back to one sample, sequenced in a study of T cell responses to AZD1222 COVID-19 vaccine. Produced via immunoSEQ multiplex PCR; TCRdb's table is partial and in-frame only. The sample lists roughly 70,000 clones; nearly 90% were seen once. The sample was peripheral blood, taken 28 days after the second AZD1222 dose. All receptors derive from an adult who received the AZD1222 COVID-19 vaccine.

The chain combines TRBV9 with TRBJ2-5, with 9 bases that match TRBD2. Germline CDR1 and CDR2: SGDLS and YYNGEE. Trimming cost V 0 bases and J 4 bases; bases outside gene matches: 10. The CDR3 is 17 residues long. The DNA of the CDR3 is TGTGCCAGCAGCGTAGACGGGCGGGAGGGCCCTCGAGAGACCCAGTACTTC. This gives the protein CASSVDGREGPRETQYF.

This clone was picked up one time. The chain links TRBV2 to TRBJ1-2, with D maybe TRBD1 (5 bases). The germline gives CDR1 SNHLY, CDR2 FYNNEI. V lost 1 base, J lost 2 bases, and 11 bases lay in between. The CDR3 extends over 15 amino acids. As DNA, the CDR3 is TGTGCCAGCAGTGAAGAGGCAGGGCCAAACTATGGCTACACCTTC. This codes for CASSEEAGPNYGYTF.

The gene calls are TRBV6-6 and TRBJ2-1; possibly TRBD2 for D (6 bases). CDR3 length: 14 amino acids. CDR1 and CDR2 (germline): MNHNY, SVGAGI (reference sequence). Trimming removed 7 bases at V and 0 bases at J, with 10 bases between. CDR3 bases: TGTGCCAGCACCTGGCGGGACTCCTACAATGAGCAGTTCTTC. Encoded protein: CASTWRDSYNEQFF.

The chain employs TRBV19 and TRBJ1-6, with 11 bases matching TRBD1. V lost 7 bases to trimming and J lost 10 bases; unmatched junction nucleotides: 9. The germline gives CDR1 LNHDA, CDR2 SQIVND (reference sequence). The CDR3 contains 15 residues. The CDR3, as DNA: TGTGCCAGTATGGACAGGGGGCAAGGGAGATCACCCCTCCACTTT. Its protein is CASMDRGQGRSPLHF.

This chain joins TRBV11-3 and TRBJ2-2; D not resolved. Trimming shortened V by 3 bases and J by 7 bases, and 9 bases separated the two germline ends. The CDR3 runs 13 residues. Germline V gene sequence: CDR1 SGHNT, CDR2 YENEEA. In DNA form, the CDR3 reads TGTGCCAGCAGCTTGATCTTAATCGGGGAGCTGTTTTTT. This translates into CASSLILIGELFF.

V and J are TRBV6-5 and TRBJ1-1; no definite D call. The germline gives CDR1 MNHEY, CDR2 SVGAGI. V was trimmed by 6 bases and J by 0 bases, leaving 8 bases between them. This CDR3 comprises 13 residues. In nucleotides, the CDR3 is TGTGCCAGCAGAGACATCATGAACACTGAAGCTTTCTTT. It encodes CASRDIMNTEAFF.

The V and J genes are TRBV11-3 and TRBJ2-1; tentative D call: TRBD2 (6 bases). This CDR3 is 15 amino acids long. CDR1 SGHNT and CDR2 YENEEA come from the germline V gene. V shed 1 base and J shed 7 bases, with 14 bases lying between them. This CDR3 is CASSLATGAGNEQFF. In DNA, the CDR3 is TGTGCCAGCAGCTTAGCCACGGGAGCAGGGAATGAGCAGTTCTTC.

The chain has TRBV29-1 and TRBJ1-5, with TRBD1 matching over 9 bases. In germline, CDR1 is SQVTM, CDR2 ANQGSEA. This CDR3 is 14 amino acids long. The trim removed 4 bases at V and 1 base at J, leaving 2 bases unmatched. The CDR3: CSVVDRGSNQPQHF. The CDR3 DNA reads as TGCAGCGTTGTGGACAGGGGAAGCAATCAGCCCCAGCATTTT.

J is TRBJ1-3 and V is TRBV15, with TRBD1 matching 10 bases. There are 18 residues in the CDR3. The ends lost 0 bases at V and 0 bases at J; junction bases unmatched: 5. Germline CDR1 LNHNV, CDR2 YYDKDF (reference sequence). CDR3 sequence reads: CATSREGDRGHSGNTIYF. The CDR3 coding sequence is TGTGCCACCAGCAGAGAAGGAGACAGGGGGCACTCTGGAAACACCATATATTTT. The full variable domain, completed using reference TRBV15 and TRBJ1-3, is DAMVIQNPRYQVTQFGKPVTLSCSQTLNHNVMYWYQQKSSQAPKLLFHYYDKDFNNEADTPDNFQSRRPNTSFCFLDIRSPGLGDTAMYLCATSREGDRGHSGNTIYFGEGSWLTVV.